Below, 14 T cell receptor beta chains from the same sample are listed, as sequenced in a study of T cells after yellow fever vaccination. TCRdb re-analysed the 5' RACE reads in MiXCR, keeping a single row per CDR3 protein. The repertoire has almost 600,000 distinct CDR3 sequences, 13% of them found once; the top ten carry around 15%. Here the sequenced sample was PBMCs, taken on the day of the yellow fever booster vaccination. The receptor set was obtained from a man aged 30 to 45 who received the YFV17D yellow fever vaccine.

The V gene is TRBV5-1, the J gene TRBJ2-1, with D tentatively TRBD2 (6 bases). With 5 bases removed from V and 7 bases from J, the gap between germline ends came to 19 bases. CDR3 length equals 15 residues. Germline CDR1 is SGHRS and CDR2 is YFSETQ. This chain's CDR3 is CASRYSGPLSNEQFF. CDR3 nucleotide sequence: TGCGCCAGCAGATATAGCGGCCCTCTTTCGAATGAGCAGTTCTTC.

The V gene is TRBV7-6, the J gene TRBJ2-1; 8 positions agree with TRBD2. Trimming cost V 3 bases and J 0 bases; bases outside gene matches: 7. There are 17 residues in the CDR3. The germline CDR1 and CDR2 sequences are SGHVS and FNYEAQ. The CDR3: CASSLTIAGSSYNEQFF. CDR3 bases: TGTGCCAGCAGCTTGACGATAGCGGGAAGCTCCTACAATGAGCAGTTCTTC.

The chain recombines TRBV5-4 with TRBJ2-1, with TRBD2 matching 10 bases. Germline V CDR1 and CDR2: SGHNT, YYREEE (reference sequence). Trimming took 5 bases from V and 5 from J; bases not matched to a gene: 10. The CDR3 sequence is 16 residues long. In nucleotides, the CDR3 is TGTGCCAGCAGAGTGGGGAGCGGGAGGGTTAACAATGAGCAGTTCTTC. Protein sequence: CASRVGSGRVNNEQFF.

Only a few counts were recorded for this clonotype. J is TRBJ2-7 and V is TRBV7-2; D is possibly TRBD1 or TRBD2 (5 bases each). This CDR3 has 14 residues. Germline CDR1 and CDR2: SGHTA and FQGNSA. Between the trimmed V and J ends, which lost 4 bases and 2 bases, there was a span of 12 bases. CDR3 sequence reads: CASSYRDAAYEQYF. DNA for the CDR3: TGTGCCAGCAGCTACCGGGACGCCGCCTACGAGCAGTACTTC.

The table lists this clonotype with a few counts. V and J are TRBV30 and TRBJ2-7; D not certain. Trimming stripped 0 bases from V and 5 bases from J, with 11 bases between. This CDR3 has 13 amino acids. Germline lookup yields CDR1 GTSNPN and CDR2 SVGIG (reference sequence). In DNA, the CDR3 is TGTGCCTGGAGTGTAGGTCCCACCCACGAGCAGTACTTC. It specifies CAWSVGPTHEQYF.

This clonotype was seen ten or more times. The chain carries TRBV20-1 and TRBJ2-1; TRBD2 aligns across 8 bases. Germline CDR1 reads DFQATT; CDR2 reads SNEGSKA (reference sequence). The ends lost 7 bases at V and 9 bases at J; junction bases unmatched: 8. This CDR3 has 12 amino acids. The CDR3 region is CSGQGLVGEQFF. CDR3 DNA: TGCAGTGGGCAGGGACTAGTCGGTGAGCAGTTCTTC.

There are a few counts of this clonotype. The CDR3 protein is CSAMRDEQYF. The CDR3 bases are TGCAGTGCAATGAGAGACGAGCAGTACTTC. The chain employs TRBV20-1 and TRBJ2-7; D gene ambiguous. V shed 6 bases and J shed 5 bases, with 8 bases lying between them. The CDR3 runs 10 residues. CDR1 and CDR2 from the germline V gene are DFQATT and SNEGSKA (reference sequence).

This clonotype has just a few counts. This sequence joins TRBV7-2 and TRBJ2-7, with TRBD1 identical over 7 bases. CDR3 size: 15 residues. CDR1 is SGHTA, CDR2 FQGNSA, per germline. With V trimmed by 4 bases and J by 2 bases, 8 bases remained unmatched. As DNA, the CDR3 is TGTGCCAGCAGCTCCCTTGACAGGGTCCCCTACGAGCAGTACTTC. Its protein product is CASSSLDRVPYEQYF.

There are a few counts of this clonotype. Since a much larger clone is just one base distant, this may be a read error. The V and J genes are TRBV28 and TRBJ2-7; D gene uncertain. The CDR3 runs to 11 residues. Germline V gives CDR1 MDHEN, CDR2 SYDVKM. V lost 5 bases and J lost 2, with 4 bases in between. The CDR3 is CASSAPYEQYF. CDR3 DNA sequence: TGTGCCAGCAGTGCCCCCTACGAGCAGTACTTC.

The chain couples TRBV20-1 to TRBJ2-3; 9 nucleotides match TRBD2. This CDR3 has 14 amino acids. V shed 4 bases, J shed 1 base, and the junction held 3 bases outside the gene matches. The germline V gene has CDR1 DFQATT and CDR2 SNEGSKA (reference sequence). CDR3 bases: TGCAGTGCTACATCTAGCGGGGGCACAGATACGCAGTATTTT. It codes for CSATSSGGTDTQYF.

This clonotype showed up many times. The V gene is TRBV7-2, the J gene TRBJ2-1; TRBD2 agrees at 11 bases. With 5 bases clipped from V and 3 bases from J, the junction kept 3 bases outside the gene matches. Germline CDR1 is SGHTA and CDR2 is FQGNSA. The CDR3 contains 15 residues. The CDR3 loop reads CASSPGTSGYNEQFF. DNA of the CDR3: TGTGCCAGCAGCCCTGGGACTAGCGGCTACAATGAGCAGTTCTTC.

This clonotype was counted only a few times. The chain links TRBV20-1 to TRBJ1-1; 9 bases map to TRBD1. CDR1 is DFQATT, CDR2 SNEGSKA, per germline (reference sequence). This CDR3 is 15 amino acids long. Unmatched junction bases numbered 7, after V lost 1 base and J lost 4 bases. DNA of the CDR3: TGCAGTGCTAGAGGGGACAGGGAAAGTGGCACTGAAGCTTTCTTT. This gives the protein CSARGDRESGTEAFF.

This clonotype was seen just once. V gene TRBV19 combines with J gene TRBJ2-7, with D unresolved. V lost 3 bases and J lost 0, with 12 bases in between. The CDR3 totals 15 residues. Germline values: CDR1 LNHDA, CDR2 SQIVND (reference sequence). CDR3 sequence (DNA): TGTGCCAGTAGTATCTTTGCGGTGAGCTCCTACGAGCAGTACTTC. Protein product: CASSIFAVSSYEQYF.

The V and J genes are TRBV27 and TRBJ2-1; 7 nucleotides align to TRBD1. The length of the CDR3 is 14 residues. The junction had 5 bases not matched to a gene; V was cut back by 0 bases and J by 9 bases. Germline V gene data show CDR1 as MNHEY and CDR2 as SMNVEV (reference sequence). CDR3 sequence (DNA): TGTGCCAGCAGTTTATCCTACAGGGGAAGTGAGCAGTTCTTC. Translation gives CASSLSYRGSEQFF.